Following are 9 T cell receptor beta chains from one sample sequenced in a study of patients and donors after allogeneic stem cell transplantation. Each CDR3 protein gets one entry after TCRdb re-called the RT-PCR reads with MiXCR. The sample records about 200,000 distinct CDR3 sequences, less than 45% being singletons. Material: blood, either unsorted or a sorted T cell fraction (not recorded which). Receptors originate from a human donor who was either an allogeneic HSCT recipient or a stem cell or donor lymphocyte infusion donor (not recorded which). It is not recorded whose cells these are; they may come from a transplant donor.

The chain employs TRBV6-5 and TRBJ1-1, with TRBD1 matching 7 bases. Trimming took 4 bases from V and 7 from J; bases not matched to a gene: 6. Looked up from germline, CDR1 is MNHEY and CDR2 is SVGAGI. The CDR3 is made up of 13 amino acids. The CDR3 DNA is TGTGCCAGCAGTTGGGCAGGGGGGATTGAAGCTTTCTTT. Translation: CASSWAGGIEAFF.

V usage is TRBV6-8 and J usage is TRBJ2-7, with D possibly matching TRBD2 (5 bases). V dropped 0 bases and J dropped 3 bases, with 18 bases sitting between them. Germline CDR1 reads MNHGY; CDR2 reads SAAAGT. This CDR3 has 17 amino acids. In DNA, the CDR3 is TGTGCCAGCAGTTACTCGAACGGAGGAGGCCAGCTCTACGAGCAGTACTTC. Translating gives CASSYSNGGGQLYEQYF.

The chain combines TRBV30 with TRBJ1-1, with D possibly TRBD1 on 6 matching bases. Per germline, CDR1 GTSNPN and CDR2 SVGIG (reference sequence). The CDR3 consists of 15 residues. Trimming pared 3 bases from V and 1 base from J, leaving 15 bases between. The CDR3 nucleotides are TGTGCCTGGAGCGACGGACAGTTTTGGAACACTGAAGCTTTCTTT. It translates to CAWSDGQFWNTEAFF.

The chain carries TRBV29-1 and TRBJ2-1; 7 bases match TRBD1. Germline values: CDR1 SQVTM, CDR2 ANQGSEA. The CDR3 covers 11 residues. V lost 6 bases, J lost 6 bases, and 2 bases stayed unmatched. CDR3 DNA: TGCAGCGTATCAGGGGGCAATGAGCAGTTCTTC. This translates into CSVSGGNEQFF.

The chain recombines TRBV3-1 with TRBJ2-7, with D hard to call. There are 16 residues in the CDR3. The V and J ends lost 4 bases and 0 bases respectively, with 16 bases between them. Germline CDR1 and CDR2: LGHDT and YNNKEL (reference sequence). The CDR3 nucleotides are TGTGCCAGCAGCCTAACGCTCCCCGGTAGCTCCTACGAGCAGTACTTC. Its protein product is CASSLTLPGSSYEQYF.

The chain combines TRBV29-1 with TRBJ2-7, with 9 bases that match TRBD1. This CDR3 is 16 amino acids long. J lost 0 bases, V lost 4 bases, and 10 bases had no gene match. The germline gives CDR1 SQVTM, CDR2 ANQGSEA. The CDR3 DNA is TGCAGCGTTGGAAAAGCGGGACAGGGCCTCTCCTACGAGCAGTACTTC. Its translation is CSVGKAGQGLSYEQYF.

The chain carries TRBV19 and TRBJ2-1, with D maybe TRBD2 (5 bases). There are 14 residues in the CDR3. Germline loops: CDR1 LNHDA, CDR2 SQIVND (reference sequence). The ends were cut back, 6 bases at V and 4 bases at J, with 13 bases in the middle. CDR3 residues: CASSGPSLYNEQFF. CDR3 bases: TGTGCCAGTAGCGGTCCTAGCCTTTACAATGAGCAGTTCTTC.

This clonotype was counted at least ten times. Here the CDR3 reads CASSSGHRTNYGYTF. CDR3 DNA sequence: TGTGCCAGCAGTTCGGGACATAGAACTAACTATGGCTACACCTTC. This rearrangement joins TRBV28 to TRBJ1-2, with D maybe TRBD1 (6 bases). The CDR3 is 15 residues long. V was shortened by 4 bases and J by 0 bases, with 12 bases between the two germline ends. Germline V gene lookup returns CDR1 MDHEN and CDR2 SYDVKM.

This clonotype was observed a few times. The chain couples TRBV7-9 to TRBJ2-1; 7 bases align to TRBD2. V trimming: 1 base; J trimming: 5 bases; junction bases outside the gene matches: 2. CDR1 and CDR2 from the germline V gene are SEHNR and FQNEAQ (reference sequence). CDR3 length equals 14 residues. CDR3 amino acids: CASSLGGSNNEQFF. In DNA form, the CDR3 reads TGTGCCAGCAGCTTAGGCGGGAGTAACAATGAGCAGTTCTTC. Variable domain in full (rest from reference TRBV7-9 and TRBJ2-1): DTGVSQNPRHKITKRGQNVTFRCDPISEHNRLYWYRQTLGQGPEFLTYFQNEAQLEKSRLLSDRFSAERPKGSFSTLEIQRTEQGDSAMYLCASSLGGSNNEQFFGPGTRLTVL.